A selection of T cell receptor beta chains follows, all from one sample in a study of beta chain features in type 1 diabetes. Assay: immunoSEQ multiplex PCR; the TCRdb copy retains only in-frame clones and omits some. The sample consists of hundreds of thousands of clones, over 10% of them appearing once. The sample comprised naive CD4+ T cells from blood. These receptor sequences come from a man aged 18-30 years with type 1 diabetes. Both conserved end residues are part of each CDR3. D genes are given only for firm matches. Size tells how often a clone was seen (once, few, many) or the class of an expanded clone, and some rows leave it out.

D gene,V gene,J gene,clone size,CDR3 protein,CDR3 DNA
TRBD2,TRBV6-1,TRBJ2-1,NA,CASSEGTSGGPFF,TGTGCCAGCAGTGAAGGGACTAGCGGGGGGCCGTTCTTC
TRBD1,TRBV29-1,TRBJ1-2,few,CSVPLGTGSYTF,TGCAGCGTTCCTCTAGGGACAGGGAGCTACACCTTC
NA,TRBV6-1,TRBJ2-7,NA,CASTNTGLPYEQYF,TGTGCCAGCACGAACACAGGGCTACCTTACGAGCAGTACTTC
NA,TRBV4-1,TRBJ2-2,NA,CASSQFPPGHRTNTGELFF,TGCGCCAGCAGCCAATTCCCCCCGGGACACCGAACGAACACCGGGGAGCTGTTTTTT
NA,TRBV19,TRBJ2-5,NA,CASSERQDQGTQYF,TGTGCCAGTAGTGAACGACAGGATCAAGGGACCCAGTACTTC
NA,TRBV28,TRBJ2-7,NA,CASSLRQGRYEQYF,TGTGCCAGCAGTTTGAGGCAGGGTCGGTACGAGCAGTACTTC
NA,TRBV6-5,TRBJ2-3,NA,CASSSHDTDTQYF,TGTGCCAGCAGTTCGCATGACACAGATACGCAGTATTTT
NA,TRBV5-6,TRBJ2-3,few,CASSLVSGDTQYF,TGTGCCAGCAGCTTGGTCAGTGGGGATACGCAGTATTTT
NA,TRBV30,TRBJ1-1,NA,CAWSVSEGTEAFF,TGTGCCTGGAGTGTAAGCGAGGGGACTGAAGCTTTCTTT
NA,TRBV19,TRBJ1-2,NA,CASSMGDYGYTF,TGTGCCAGTAGTATGGGTGACTATGGCTACACCTTC
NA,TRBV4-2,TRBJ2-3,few,CASRGPSTDTQYF,TGTGCCAGCAGGGGGCCGAGCACAGATACGCAGTATTTT
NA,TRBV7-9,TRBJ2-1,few,CASNSGTRGYNEQFF,TGTGCCAGCAACTCCGGGACCCGGGGCTACAATGAGCAGTTCTTC
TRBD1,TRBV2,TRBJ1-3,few,CASSQGQGNTIYF,TGTGCCAGCAGCCAAGGACAGGGGAACACCATATATTTT
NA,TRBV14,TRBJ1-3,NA,CASSQVVSGNTIYF,TGTGCCAGCAGCCAGGTCGTCTCTGGAAACACCATATATTTT
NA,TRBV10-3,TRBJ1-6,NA,CAISDGDQGTLHF,TGTGCCATCAGTGATGGGGACCAGGGGACCCTCCACTTT
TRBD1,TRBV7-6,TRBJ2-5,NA,CASSLIGQGGETQYF,TGTGCCAGCAGCCTGATCGGACAGGGGGGAGAGACCCAGTACTTC
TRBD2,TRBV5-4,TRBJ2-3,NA,CASSLALAGGPGTDTQYF,TGTGCCAGCAGCTTGGCGCTAGCGGGGGGGCCGGGGACAGATACGCAGTATTTT
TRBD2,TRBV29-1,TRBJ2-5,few,CSVGLGPETQYF,TGCAGCGTCGGACTAGGGCCAGAGACCCAGTACTTC
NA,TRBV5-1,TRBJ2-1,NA,CASRSNNEQFF,TGCGCCAGCAGGTCAAACAATGAGCAGTTCTTC
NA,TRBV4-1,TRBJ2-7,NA,CASSSRDQKQYF,TGCGCCAGCAGCTCCAGGGACCAGAAGCAGTACTTC
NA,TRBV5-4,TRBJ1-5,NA,CASSIAGSNQPQHF,TGTGCCAGCAGTATCGCGGGTAGCAATCAGCCCCAGCATTTT
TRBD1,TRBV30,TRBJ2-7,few,CAWSAGGEQYF,TGTGCCTGGAGTGCAGGGGGCGAGCAGTACTTC
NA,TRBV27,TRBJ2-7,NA,CASRPDGAYEQYF,TGTGCCAGCAGACCGGACGGGGCCTACGAGCAGTACTTC
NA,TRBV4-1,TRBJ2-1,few,CASSQLWVDPEQFF,TGCGCCAGCAGCCAACTGTGGGTAGACCCTGAGCAGTTCTTC
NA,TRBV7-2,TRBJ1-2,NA,CASSLEGDGYTF,TGTGCCAGCAGCTTGGAAGGGGATGGCTACACCTTC
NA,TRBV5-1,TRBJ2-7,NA,CASSLVSGTYEQYF,TGCGCCAGCAGCTTGGTTTCGGGAACCTACGAGCAGTACTTC
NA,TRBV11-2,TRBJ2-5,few,CASSPRETQYF,TGTGCCAGCAGCCCTAGAGAGACCCAGTACTTC
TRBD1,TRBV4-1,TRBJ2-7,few,CASSRSGQVHEQYF,TGCGCCAGCAGCCGATCTGGACAGGTCCACGAGCAGTACTTC
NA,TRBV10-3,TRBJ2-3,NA,CAISTTSGSTDTQYF,TGTGCCATCAGTACAACTAGTGGGTCCACAGATACGCAGTATTTT
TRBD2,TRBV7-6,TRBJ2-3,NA,CASTGTSGGSRTDTQYF,TGTGCCAGCACCGGGACTAGCGGGGGGTCCCGCACAGATACGCAGTATTTT
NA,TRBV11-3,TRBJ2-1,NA,CASSGVLSYNEQFF,TGTGCCAGCAGCGGGGTCCTCTCCTACAATGAGCAGTTCTTC
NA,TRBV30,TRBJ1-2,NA,CAWSPWGVLKGYTF,TGTGCCTGGAGCCCTTGGGGGGTTTTAAAAGGCTACACCTTC
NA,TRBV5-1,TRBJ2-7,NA,CASSLSTETYEQYF,TGCGCCAGCAGCTTGAGTACAGAGACCTACGAGCAGTACTTC
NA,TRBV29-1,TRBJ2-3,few,CSVDRGFGPTDTQYF,TGCAGCGTTGATCGGGGTTTTGGCCCCACAGATACGCAGTATTTT
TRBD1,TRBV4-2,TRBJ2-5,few,CASSQAGQGLHEAETQYF,TGTGCCAGCAGCCAAGCGGGACAGGGGCTCCACGAGGCAGAGACCCAGTACTTC
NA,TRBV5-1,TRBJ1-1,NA,CASSQGPMNTEAFF,TGCGCCAGCAGCCAGGGACCGATGAACACTGAAGCTTTCTTT
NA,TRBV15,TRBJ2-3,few,CATSRGETSTDTQYF,TGTGCCACCAGCAGAGGTGAAACTAGCACAGATACGCAGTATTTT
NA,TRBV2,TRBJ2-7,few,CASGGTVQYF,TGTGCCAGCGGAGGGACAGTCCAGTACTTC
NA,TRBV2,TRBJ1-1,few,CASRSGFEGTEAFF,TGTGCCAGCAGATCCGGATTTGAGGGCACTGAAGCTTTCTTT
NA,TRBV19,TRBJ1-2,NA,CACGNYGYTF,TGTGCCTGCGGGAACTATGGCTACACCTTC
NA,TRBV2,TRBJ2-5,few,CASSESPGETQYF,TGTGCCAGCAGTGAAAGCCCGGGGGAGACCCAGTACTTC
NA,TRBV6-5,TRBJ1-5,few,CASKQGFMSNQPQHF,TGTGCCAGCAAGCAGGGTTTTATGAGCAATCAGCCCCAGCATTTT
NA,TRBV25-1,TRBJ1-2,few,CASSKGGANYGYTF,TGTGCCAGCAGCAAGGGCGGAGCTAACTATGGCTACACCTTC
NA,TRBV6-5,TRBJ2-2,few,CASRSGVTGELFF,TGTGCCAGCAGATCAGGGGTGACCGGGGAGCTGTTTTTT
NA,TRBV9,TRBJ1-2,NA,CASSVATTAYGYTF,TGTGCCAGCAGCGTAGCTACGACAGCTTATGGCTACACCTTC
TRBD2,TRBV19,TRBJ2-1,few,CASSMGLSEQFF,TGTGCCAGTAGTATGGGACTATCTGAGCAGTTCTTC
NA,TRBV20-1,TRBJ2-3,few,CSARTDTQYF,TGCAGTGCTAGGACAGATACGCAGTATTTT
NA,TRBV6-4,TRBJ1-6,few,CASSPRNSPLHF,TGTGCCAGCAGCCCGCGGAATTCACCCCTCCACTTT
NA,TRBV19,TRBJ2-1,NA,CASSHTGSPSYNEQFF,TGTGCCAGTAGTCACACAGGGAGTCCCTCCTACAATGAGCAGTTCTTC
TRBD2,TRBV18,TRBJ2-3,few,CASSLTSGVTDTQYF,TGTGCCAGCTCGCTCACTAGCGGGGTGACAGATACGCAGTATTTT
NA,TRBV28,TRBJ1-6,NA,CASSLEVGGGTPLHF,TGTGCCAGCAGTTTAGAAGTGGGGGGAGGGACACCCCTCCACTTT
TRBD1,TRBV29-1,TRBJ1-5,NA,CSVGGQGLGQPQHF,TGCAGCGTTGGGGGACAGGGTTTAGGTCAGCCCCAGCATTTT
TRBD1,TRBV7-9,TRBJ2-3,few,CASSPEGAVGTDTQYF,TGTGCCAGCAGCCCCGAGGGGGCAGTTGGCACAGATACGCAGTATTTT